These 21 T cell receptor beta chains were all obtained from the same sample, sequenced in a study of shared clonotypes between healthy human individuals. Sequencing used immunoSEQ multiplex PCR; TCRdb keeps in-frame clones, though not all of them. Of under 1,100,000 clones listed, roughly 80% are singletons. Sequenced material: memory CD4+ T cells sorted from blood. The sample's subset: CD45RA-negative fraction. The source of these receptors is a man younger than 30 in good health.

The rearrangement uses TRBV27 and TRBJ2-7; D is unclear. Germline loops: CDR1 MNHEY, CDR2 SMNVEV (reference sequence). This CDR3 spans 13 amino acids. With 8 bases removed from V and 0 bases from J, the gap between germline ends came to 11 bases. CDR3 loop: CASGTATSYEQYF. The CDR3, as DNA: TGTGCCAGCGGAACAGCTACCTCCTACGAGCAGTACTTC.

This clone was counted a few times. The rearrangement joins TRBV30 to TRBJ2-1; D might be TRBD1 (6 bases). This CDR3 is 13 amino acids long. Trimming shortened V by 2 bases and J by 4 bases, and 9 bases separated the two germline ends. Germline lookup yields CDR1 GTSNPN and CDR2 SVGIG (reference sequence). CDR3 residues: CAWSRGGYNEQFF. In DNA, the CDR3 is TGTGCCTGGAGTCGAGGGGGATACAATGAGCAGTTCTTC.

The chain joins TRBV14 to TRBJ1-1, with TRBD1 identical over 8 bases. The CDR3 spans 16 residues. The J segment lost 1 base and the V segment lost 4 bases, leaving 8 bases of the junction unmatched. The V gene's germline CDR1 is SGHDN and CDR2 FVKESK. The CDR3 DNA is TGTGCCAGCAGCCGCCGACAGGGGAATGGGAACACTGAAGCTTTCTTT. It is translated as CASSRRQGNGNTEAFF.

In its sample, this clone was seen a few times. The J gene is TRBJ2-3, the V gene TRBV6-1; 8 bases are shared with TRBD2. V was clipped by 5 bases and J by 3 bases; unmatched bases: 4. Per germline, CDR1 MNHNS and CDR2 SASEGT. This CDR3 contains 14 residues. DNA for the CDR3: TGTGCCAGCAGTACGGCGGGGGGAACAGATACGCAGTATTTT. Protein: CASSTAGGTDTQYF.

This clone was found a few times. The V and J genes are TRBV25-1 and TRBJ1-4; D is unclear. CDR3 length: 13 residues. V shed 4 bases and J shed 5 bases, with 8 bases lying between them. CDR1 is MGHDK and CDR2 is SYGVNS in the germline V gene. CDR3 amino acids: CASSVVRNEKLFF. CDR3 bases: TGTGCCAGCAGTGTCGTTAGAAATGAAAAACTGTTTTTT.

Here the CDR3 reads CSVTSSADTQYF. Here the CDR3 DNA reads TGCAGCGTGACTAGTTCCGCAGATACGCAGTATTTT. The chain carries TRBV29-1 and TRBJ2-3; maybe TRBD2 (6 bases). Trimming left V 6 bases short and J 4 bases short, with 11 bases between. The V gene's germline CDR1 is SQVTM and CDR2 ANQGSEA. The CDR3 has 12 residues.

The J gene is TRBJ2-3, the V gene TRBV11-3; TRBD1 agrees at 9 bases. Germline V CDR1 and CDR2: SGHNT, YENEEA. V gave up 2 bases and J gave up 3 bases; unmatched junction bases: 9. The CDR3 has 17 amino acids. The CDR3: CASSLQTGGRGTDTQYF. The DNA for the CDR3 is TGTGCCAGCAGCTTACAAACAGGGGGCCGTGGTACAGATACGCAGTATTTT.

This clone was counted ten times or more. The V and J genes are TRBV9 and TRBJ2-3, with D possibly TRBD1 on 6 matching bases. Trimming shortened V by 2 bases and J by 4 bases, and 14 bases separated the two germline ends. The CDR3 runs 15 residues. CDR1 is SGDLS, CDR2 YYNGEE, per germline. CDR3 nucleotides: TGTGCCAGCAGCGTGAGACAGGCTGGTGCAGATACGCAGTATTTT. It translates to CASSVRQAGADTQYF.

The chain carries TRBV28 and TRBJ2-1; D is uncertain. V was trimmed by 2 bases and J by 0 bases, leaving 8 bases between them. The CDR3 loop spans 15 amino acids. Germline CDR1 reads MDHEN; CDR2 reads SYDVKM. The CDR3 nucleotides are TGTGCCAGCAGTTTAGCGGCCTCCTCCTACAATGAGCAGTTCTTC. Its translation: CASSLAASSYNEQFF.

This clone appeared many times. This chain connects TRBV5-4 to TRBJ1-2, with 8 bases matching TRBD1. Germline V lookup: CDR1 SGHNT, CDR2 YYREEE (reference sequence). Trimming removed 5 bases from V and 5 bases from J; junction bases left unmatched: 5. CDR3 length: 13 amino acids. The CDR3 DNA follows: TGTGCCAGCAGGGAAACAGGGGGGTATGGCTACACCTTC. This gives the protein CASRETGGYGYTF.

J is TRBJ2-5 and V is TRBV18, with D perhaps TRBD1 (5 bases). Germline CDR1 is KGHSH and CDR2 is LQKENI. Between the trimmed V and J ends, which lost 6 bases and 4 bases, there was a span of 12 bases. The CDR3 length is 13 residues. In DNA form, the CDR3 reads TGTGCCAGCTCCCCAGGGTCATCAGAGACCCAGTACTTC. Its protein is CASSPGSSETQYF.

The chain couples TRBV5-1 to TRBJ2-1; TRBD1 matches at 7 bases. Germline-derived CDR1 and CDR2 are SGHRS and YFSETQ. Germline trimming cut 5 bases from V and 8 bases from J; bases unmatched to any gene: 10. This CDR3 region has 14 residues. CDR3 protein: CASRSNPGGDEQFF. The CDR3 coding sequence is TGCGCCAGCAGATCTAACCCAGGGGGTGATGAGCAGTTCTTC.

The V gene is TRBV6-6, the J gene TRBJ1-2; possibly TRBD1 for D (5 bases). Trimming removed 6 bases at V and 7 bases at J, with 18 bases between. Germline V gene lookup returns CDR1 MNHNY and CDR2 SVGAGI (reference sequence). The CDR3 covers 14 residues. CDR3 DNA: TGTGCCAGCAGCCCCACGGGGGGGGAGAGTGGCTACACCTTC. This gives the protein CASSPTGGESGYTF.

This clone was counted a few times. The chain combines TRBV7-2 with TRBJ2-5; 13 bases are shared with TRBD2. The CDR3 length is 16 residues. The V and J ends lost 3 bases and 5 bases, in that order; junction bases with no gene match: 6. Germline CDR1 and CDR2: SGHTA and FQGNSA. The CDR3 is CASSFRTSGSRETQYF. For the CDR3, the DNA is TGTGCCAGCAGCTTCCGGACTAGCGGGAGTCGGGAGACCCAGTACTTC.

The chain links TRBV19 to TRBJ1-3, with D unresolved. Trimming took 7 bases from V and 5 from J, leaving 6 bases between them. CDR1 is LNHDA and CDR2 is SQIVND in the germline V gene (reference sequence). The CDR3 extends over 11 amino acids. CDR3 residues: CASKERNTIYF. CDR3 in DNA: TGTGCCAGTAAAGAAAGAAACACCATATATTTT.

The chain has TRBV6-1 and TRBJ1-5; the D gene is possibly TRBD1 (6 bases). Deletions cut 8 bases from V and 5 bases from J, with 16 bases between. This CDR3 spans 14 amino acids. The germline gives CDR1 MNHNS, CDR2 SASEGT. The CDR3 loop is CASGDRTDHQPQHF. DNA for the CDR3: TGTGCCAGCGGGGACCGGACAGACCATCAGCCCCAGCATTTT.

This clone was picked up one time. Written as DNA, the CDR3 is TGTGCCAGCATCTCGGACGGGGAGGGCATTCAGTACTTC. This translates into CASISDGEGIQYF. The chain links TRBV2 to TRBJ2-4, with 7 bases lining up with TRBD2. Trimming removed 7 bases from V and 9 bases from J; junction bases left unmatched: 9. The germline V gene encodes CDR1 SNHLY and CDR2 FYNNEI. The CDR3 is made up of 13 amino acids.

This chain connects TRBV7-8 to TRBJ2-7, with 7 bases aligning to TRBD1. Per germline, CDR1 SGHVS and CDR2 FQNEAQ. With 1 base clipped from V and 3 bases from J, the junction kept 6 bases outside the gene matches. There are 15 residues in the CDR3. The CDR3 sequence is CASSLEARGSYEQYF. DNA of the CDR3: TGTGCCAGCAGCTTAGAGGCCAGGGGGAGCTACGAGCAGTACTTC.

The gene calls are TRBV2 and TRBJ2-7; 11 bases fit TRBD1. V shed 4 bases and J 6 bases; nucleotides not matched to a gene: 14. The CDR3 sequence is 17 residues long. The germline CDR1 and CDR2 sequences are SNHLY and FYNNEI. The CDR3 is CASSGSGTGTGGIEQYF. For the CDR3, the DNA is TGTGCCAGCAGTGGGTCCGGTACCGGGACAGGGGGTATCGAGCAGTACTTC.

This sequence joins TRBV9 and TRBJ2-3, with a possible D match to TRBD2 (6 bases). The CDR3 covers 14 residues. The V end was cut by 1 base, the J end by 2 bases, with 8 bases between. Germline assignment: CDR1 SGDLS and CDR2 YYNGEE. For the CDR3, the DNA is TGTGCCAGCAGCGTAACGGGAGCCACAGATACGCAGTATTTT. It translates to CASSVTGATDTQYF.

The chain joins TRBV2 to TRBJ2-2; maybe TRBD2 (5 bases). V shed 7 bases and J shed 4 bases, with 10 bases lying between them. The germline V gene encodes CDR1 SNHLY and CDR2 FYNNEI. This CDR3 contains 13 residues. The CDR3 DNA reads TGTGCCAGCAATGACTACTTCACCGGGGAGCTGTTTTTT. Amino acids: CASNDYFTGELFF.